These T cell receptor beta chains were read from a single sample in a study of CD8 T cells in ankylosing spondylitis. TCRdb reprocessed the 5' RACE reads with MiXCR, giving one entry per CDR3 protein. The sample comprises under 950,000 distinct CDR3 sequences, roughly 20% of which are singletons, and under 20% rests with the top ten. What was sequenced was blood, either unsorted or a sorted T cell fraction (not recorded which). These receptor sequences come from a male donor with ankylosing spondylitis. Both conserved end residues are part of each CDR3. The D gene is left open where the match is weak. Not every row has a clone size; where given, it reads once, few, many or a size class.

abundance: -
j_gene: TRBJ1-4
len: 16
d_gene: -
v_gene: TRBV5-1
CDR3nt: TGCGCCAGCAGCTTGTCATCTGGAGCAACTAATGAAAAACTGTTTTTT
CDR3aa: CASSLSSGATNEKLFF

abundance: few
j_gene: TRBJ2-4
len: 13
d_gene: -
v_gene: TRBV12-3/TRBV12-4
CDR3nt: TGTGCCAGCAGTTTGGGGCTCGAAAACATTCAGTACTTC
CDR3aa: CASSLGLENIQYF

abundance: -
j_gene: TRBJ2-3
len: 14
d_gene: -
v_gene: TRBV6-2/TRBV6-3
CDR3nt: TGTGCCAGCAGTTACTTGAGATCCGGTGATACGCAGTATTTT
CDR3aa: CASSYLRSGDTQYF

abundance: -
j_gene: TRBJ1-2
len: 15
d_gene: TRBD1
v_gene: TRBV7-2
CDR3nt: TGTGCCAGCAGCCGACGACAGGGGGCTGTTATTGGCTACACCTTC
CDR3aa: CASSRRQGAVIGYTF

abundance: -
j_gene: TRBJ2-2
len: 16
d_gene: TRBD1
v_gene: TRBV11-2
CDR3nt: TGTGCCAGCGGCGGACCTGGGACAGCCAACACCGGGGAGCTGTTTTTT
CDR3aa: CASGGPGTANTGELFF

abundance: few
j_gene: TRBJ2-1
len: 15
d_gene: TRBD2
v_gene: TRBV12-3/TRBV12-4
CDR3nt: TGTGCCAGCAGTTCAAACAAGCGGGAGGGGGTTGAGCAGTTCTTC
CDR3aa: CASSSNKREGVEQFF

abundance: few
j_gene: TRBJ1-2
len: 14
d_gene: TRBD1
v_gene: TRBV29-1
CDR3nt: TGCAGCGTTAGGGGGACAGGGTCATTCTATGGCTACACCTTC
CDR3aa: CSVRGTGSFYGYTF

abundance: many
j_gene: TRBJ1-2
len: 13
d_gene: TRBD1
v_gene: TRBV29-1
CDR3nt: TGCAGCGTTGGAGAGGGACAGCTCTATGGCTACACCTTC
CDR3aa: CSVGEGQLYGYTF

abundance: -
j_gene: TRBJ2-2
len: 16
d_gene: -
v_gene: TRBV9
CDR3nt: TGTGCCAGCAGCGTAGGTGGAGGGCGGAGGACCGGGGAGCTGTTTTTT
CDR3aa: CASSVGGGRRTGELFF

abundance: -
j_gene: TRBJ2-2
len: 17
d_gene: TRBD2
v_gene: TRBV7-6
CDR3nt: TGTGCCAGCAGCCCCACCGCGGGGGGGCGAAACACCGGGGAGCTGTTTTTT
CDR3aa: CASSPTAGGRNTGELFF

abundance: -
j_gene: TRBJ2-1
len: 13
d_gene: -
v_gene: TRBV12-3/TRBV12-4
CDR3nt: TGTGCCAGCAGTTTTTCCCCCCAGAAAGAGCAGTTCTTC
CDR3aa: CASSFSPQKEQFF

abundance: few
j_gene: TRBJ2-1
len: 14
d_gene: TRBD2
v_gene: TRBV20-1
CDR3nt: TGCAGTGCTTTTATAGCGGGAGAGTACAATGAGCAGTTCTTC
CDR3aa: CSAFIAGEYNEQFF

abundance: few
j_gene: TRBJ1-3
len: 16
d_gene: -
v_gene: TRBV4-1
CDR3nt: TGCGCCAGCAGCCAAGACACGGGGTTACGTGGAAACACCATATATTTT
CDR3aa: CASSQDTGLRGNTIYF

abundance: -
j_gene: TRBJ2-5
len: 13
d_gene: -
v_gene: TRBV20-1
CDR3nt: TGCAGTGCTAGAGATCGCCAGGGAGAGACCCAGTACTTC
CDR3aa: CSARDRQGETQYF

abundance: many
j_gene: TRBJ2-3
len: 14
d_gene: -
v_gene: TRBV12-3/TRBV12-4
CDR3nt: TGTGCCAGCAGTTTACGACGTTACACAGATACGCAGTATTTT
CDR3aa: CASSLRRYTDTQYF

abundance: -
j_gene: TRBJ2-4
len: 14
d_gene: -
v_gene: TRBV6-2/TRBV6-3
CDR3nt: TGTGCCAGCAGCAGGGACGGGGAGTTTGACATTCAGTACTTC
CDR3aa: CASSRDGEFDIQYF

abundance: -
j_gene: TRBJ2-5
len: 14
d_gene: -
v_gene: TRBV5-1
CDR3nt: TGCGCCAGCAGCAGCCTTGGGGGGCAAGAGACCCAGTACTTC
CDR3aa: CASSSLGGQETQYF

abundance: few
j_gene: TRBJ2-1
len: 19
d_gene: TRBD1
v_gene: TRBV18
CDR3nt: TGTGCCAGCTCCCACTCGACAGGGCCAGGCCAGGCACCTTACAATGAGCAGTTCTTC
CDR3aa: CASSHSTGPGQAPYNEQFF

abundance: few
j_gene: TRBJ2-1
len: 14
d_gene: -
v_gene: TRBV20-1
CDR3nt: TGCAGTGCTAGAGAGGGGGAGGCCTACAATGAGCAGTTCTTC
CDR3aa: CSAREGEAYNEQFF

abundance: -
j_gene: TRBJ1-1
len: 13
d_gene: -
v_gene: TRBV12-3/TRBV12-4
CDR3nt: TGTGCCAGCAGTTTGGTGCTGCTTACTGAAGCTTTCTTT
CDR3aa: CASSLVLLTEAFF

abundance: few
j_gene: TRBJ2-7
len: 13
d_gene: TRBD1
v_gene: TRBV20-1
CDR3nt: TGCAGTGCAGAGGACAGGTCTACCTACGAGCAGTACTTC
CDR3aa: CSAEDRSTYEQYF

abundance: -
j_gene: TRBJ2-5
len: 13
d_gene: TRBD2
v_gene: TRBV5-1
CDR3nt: TGCGCGGGGAGCGGGGGGCCCCAAGAGACCCAGTACTTC
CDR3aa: CAGSGGPQETQYF

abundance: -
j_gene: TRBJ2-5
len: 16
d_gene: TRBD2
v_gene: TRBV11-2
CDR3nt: TGTGCCAGCAGCCCCTTAGGGGCTAGCGGGAGCGAGACCCAGTACTTC
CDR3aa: CASSPLGASGSETQYF

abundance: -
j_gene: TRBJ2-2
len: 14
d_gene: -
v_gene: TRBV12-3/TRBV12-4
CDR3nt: TGTGCCAGCAGTTTCCTTGGGGACGCCGGGGAGCTGTTTTTT
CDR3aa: CASSFLGDAGELFF

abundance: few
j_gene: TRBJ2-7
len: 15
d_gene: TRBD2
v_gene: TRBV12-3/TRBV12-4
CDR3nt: TGTGCCAGCAGTCAAAGGACTAGCGGCCCTTACGAGCAGTACTTC
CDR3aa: CASSQRTSGPYEQYF

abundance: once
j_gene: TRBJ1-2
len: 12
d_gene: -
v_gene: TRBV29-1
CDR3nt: TGCAGCGTTGAGTGGGGTAACTATGGCTACACCTTC
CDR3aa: CSVEWGNYGYTF

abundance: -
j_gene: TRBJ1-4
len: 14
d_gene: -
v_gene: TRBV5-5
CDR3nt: TGTGCCAGCAGCCCCGACAGGAAAGGGGAAAAACTGTTTTTT
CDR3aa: CASSPDRKGEKLFF

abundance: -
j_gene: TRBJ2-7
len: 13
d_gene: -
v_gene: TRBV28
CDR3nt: TGTGCCAGCAGTTCAGTTTGGCCCTACGAGCAGTACTTC
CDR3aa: CASSSVWPYEQYF

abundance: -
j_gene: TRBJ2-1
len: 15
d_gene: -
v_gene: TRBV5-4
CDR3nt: TGTGCCAGCAGCTTTGGGCGGACTGGCTACAATGAGCAGTTCTTC
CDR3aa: CASSFGRTGYNEQFF

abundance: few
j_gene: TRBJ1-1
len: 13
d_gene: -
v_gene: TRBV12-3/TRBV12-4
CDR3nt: TGTGCCAGCAGTCGAGGGGGTGCCACTGAAGCTTTCTTT
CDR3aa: CASSRGGATEAFF

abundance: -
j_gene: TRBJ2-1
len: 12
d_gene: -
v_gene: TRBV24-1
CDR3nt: TGTGCCACCTCCTGGACGGGCAATGAGCAGTTCTTC
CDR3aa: CATSWTGNEQFF

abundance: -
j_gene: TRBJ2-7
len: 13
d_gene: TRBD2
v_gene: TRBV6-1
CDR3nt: TGTGCCAGCAGTCCCGGGACTATGAATGAGCAGTACTTC
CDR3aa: CASSPGTMNEQYF

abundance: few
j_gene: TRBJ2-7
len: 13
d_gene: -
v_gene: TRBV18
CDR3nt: TGTGCCAGCTCAGCGGGTACCTCCTACGAGCAGTACTTC
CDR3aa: CASSAGTSYEQYF

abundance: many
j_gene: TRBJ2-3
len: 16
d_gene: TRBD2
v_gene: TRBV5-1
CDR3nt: TGCGCCAGCAGCTTGTATGCGGGGGATTCAGCAGATACGCAGTATTTT
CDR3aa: CASSLYAGDSADTQYF

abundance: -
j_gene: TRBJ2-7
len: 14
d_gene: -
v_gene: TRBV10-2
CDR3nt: TGCGCCAGCAGGACGGGGCGACAGTCCTACGAGCAGTACTTC
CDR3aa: CASRTGRQSYEQYF

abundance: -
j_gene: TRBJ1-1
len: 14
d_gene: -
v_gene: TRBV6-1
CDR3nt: TGTGCCAGCAGCCCCCAGTCAGGATTCACTGAAGCTTTCTTT
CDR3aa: CASSPQSGFTEAFF

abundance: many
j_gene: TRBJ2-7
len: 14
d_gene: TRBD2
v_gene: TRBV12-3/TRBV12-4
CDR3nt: TGTGCCAGCAGTCAAAGGACTAGCAGGAACGAGCAGTACTTC
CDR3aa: CASSQRTSRNEQYF

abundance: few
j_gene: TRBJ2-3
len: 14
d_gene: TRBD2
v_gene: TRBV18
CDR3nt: TGTGCCAGCTCACCGACCAGCGGGAGAGATACGCAGTATTTT
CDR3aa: CASSPTSGRDTQYF

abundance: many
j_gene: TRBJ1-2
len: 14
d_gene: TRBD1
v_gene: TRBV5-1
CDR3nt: TGCGCCAGCAGATCGGGACAGAAGAACTATGGCTACACCTTC
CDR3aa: CASRSGQKNYGYTF

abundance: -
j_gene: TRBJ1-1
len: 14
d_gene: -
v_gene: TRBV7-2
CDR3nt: TGTGCCAGCAGCTTAGATCCCCTAGGGACTGAAGCTTTCTTT
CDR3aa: CASSLDPLGTEAFF

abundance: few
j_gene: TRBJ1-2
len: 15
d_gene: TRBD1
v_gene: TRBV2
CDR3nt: TGTGCCAGCCACCCACAAACAGGGGGCGCTTTTGGCTACACCTTC
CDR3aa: CASHPQTGGAFGYTF

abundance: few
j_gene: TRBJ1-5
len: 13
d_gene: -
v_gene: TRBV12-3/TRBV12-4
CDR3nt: TGTGCCAGCAGTAACAGGGAGTTTGAGCCCCAGCATTTT
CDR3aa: CASSNREFEPQHF

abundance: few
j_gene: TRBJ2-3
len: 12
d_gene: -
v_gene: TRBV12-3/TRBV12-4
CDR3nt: TGTGCCAGCAGCCAATGGTCGGATACGCAGTATTTT
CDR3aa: CASSQWSDTQYF

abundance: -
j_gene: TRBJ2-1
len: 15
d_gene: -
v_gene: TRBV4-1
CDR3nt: TGCGCCAGCAGCCAAGCCCAGGACAACTACAATGAGCAGTTCTTC
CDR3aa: CASSQAQDNYNEQFF

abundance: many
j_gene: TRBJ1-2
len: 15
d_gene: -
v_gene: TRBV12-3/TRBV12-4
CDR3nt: TGTGCCAGCAGTTTCCGCCAAACACTCGGGTATGGCTACACCTTC
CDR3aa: CASSFRQTLGYGYTF

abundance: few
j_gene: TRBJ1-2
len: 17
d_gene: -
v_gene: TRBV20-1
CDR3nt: TGCAGTGCCCGGACCCCGCAGGGGACGGTATACGGGTATGGCTACACCTTC
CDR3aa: CSARTPQGTVYGYGYTF

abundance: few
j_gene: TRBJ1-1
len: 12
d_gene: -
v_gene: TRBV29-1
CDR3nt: TGCAGCGTTGAGGACAGCAACACTGAAGCTTTCTTT
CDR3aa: CSVEDSNTEAFF

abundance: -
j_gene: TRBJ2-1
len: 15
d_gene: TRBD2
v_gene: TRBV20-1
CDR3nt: TGCAGTGCTAGCAGGCCTAGCGGGATCTACAATGAGCAGTTCTTC
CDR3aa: CSASRPSGIYNEQFF

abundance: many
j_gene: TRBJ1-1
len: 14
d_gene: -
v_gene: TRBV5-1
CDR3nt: TGCGCCAGCAGCTTGGCCATCGAGGACCCAGAAGCTTTCTTT
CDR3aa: CASSLAIEDPEAFF

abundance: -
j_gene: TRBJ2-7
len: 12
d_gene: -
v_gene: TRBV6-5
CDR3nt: TGTGCCAGCAAGGGCCCGGCCGACGAGCAGTACTTC
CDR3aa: CASKGPADEQYF

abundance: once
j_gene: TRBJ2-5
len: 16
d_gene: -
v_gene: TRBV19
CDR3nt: TGTGCCAGTAGTTCGCCGGGGGACAGCCTTCAAGAGACCCAGTACTTC
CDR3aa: CASSSPGDSLQETQYF

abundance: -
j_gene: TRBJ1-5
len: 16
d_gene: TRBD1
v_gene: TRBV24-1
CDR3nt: TGTGCCACCAGTGATACTCGGACAGGAGGCAATCAGCCCCAGCATTTT
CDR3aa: CATSDTRTGGNQPQHF

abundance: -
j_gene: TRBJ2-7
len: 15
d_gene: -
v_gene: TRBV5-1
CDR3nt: TGCGCCAGCAGCTTGGTTCAGGCCTTTGATTCCGAGCAGTACTTC
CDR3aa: CASSLVQAFDSEQYF

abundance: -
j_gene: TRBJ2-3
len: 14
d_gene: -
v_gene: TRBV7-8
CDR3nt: TGTGCCAGCAGCTGGGGACCACGGGGAGATACGCAGTATTTT
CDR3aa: CASSWGPRGDTQYF

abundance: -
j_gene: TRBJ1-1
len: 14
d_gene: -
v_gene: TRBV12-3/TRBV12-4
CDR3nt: TGTGCCAGCAGTATTACCCGCGGGTTCACTGAAGCTTTCTTT
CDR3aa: CASSITRGFTEAFF

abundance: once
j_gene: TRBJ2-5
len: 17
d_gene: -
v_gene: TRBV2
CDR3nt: TGTGCCAGCAGTGAAGCGCGTGCGGGGCCGGGTCAAGAGACCCAGTACTTC
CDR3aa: CASSEARAGPGQETQYF

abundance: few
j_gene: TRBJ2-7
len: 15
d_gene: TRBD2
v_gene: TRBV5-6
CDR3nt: TGTGCCAGCAGCTGGACTAGCGGGAGATCGAGCGAGCAGTACTTC
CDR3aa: CASSWTSGRSSEQYF

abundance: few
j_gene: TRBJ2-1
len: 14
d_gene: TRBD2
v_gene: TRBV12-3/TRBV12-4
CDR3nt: TGTGCCAGCAGTGGGGGGAGGGCATACAATGAGCAGTTCTTC
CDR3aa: CASSGGRAYNEQFF

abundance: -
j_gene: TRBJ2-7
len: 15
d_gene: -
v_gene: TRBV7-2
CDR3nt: TGTGCCAGCAGCTTAGCGTTGCGGCCTCCCTACGAGCAGTACTTC
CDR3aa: CASSLALRPPYEQYF

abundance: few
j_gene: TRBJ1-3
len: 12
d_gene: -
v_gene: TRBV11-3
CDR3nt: TGTGCCAGCAGCTTAGGTTGGAACACCATATATTTT
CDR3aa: CASSLGWNTIYF